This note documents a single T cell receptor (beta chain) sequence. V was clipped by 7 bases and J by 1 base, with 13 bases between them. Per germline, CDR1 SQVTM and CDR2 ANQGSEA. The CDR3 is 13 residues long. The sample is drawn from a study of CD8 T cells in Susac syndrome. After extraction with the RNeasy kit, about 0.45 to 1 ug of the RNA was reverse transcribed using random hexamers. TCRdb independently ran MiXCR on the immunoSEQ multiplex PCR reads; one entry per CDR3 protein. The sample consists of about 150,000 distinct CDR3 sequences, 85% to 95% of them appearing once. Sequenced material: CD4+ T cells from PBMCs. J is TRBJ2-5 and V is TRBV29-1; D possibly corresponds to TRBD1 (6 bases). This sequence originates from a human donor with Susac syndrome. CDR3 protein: CSGVGTPQETQYF. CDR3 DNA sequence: TGCAGCGGCGTCGGGACACCCCAAGAGACCCAGTACTTC.